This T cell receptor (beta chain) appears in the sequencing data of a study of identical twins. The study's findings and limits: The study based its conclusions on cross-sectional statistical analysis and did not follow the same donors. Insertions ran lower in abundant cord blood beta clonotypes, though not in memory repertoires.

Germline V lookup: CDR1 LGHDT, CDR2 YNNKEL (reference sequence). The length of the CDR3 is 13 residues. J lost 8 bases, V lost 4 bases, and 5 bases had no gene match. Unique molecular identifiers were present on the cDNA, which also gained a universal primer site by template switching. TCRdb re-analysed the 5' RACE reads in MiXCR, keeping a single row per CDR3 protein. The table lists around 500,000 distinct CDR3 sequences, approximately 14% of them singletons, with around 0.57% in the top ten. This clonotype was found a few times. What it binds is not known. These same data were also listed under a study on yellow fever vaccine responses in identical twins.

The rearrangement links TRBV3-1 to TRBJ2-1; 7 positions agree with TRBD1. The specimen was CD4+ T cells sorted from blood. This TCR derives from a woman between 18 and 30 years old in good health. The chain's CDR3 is CASSRPGGDEQFF. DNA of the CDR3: TGTGCCAGCAGCCGACCAGGGGGAGATGAGCAGTTCTTC.